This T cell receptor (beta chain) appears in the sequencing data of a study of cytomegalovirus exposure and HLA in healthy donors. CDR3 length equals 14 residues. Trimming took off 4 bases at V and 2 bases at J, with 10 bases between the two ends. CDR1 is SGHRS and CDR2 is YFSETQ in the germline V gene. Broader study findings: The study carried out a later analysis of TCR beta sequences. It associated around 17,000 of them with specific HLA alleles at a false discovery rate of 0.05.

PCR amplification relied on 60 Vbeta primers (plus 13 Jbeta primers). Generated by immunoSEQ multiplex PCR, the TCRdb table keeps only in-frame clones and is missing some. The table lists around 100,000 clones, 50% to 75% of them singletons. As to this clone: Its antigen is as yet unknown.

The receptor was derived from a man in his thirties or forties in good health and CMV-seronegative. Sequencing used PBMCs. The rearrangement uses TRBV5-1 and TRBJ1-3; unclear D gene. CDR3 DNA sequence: TGCGCCAGCAGCCTCGAGGGTACTGGAAACACCATATATTTT. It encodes CASSLEGTGNTIYF.